These T cell receptor beta chains were read from a single sample in a study of shared clonotypes between healthy human individuals. Profiled with immunoSEQ multiplex PCR; TCRdb holds only in-frame clones, not every one. The table lists 850,000 to 1,100,000 clones, roughly 77% of them singletons, with roughly 0.82% in the top ten. Source material: memory CD4+ T cells from PBMCs. These receptors were taken from a man between 18 and 29 years old in good health. Some clones in this sample may be carry-over from other donors' samples. CDR3s include the opening cysteine and the closing phenylalanine or tryptophan. D genes are given only for firm matches. Clone size is given for some rows only: seen once, a few or many times, or a class if the clone is expanded.

. . TRBJ2-2 TRBV7-9 TGTGCCAGCAGCTTATTTGAGGGGAACGGGGAGCTGTTTTTT CASSLFEGNGELFF
. . TRBJ2-4 TRBV30 TGTGCCTGGAGTAGGGGCTCGTCCGCCAAAAACATTCAGTACTTC CAWSRGSSAKNIQYF
few TRBD2 TRBJ2-5 TRBV7-2 TGTGCCAGCAGCTTAAGGCGGGAGGAGACCCAGTACTTC CASSLRREETQYF
. . TRBJ2-7 TRBV5-8 TGTGCCAGCAGCTCCCTAAGAAGACAGGCCGATAGCTCCTACGAGCAGTACTTC CASSSLRRQADSSYEQYF
. TRBD2 TRBJ2-1 TRBV7-2 TGTGCCAGTAGCGGGAGGGTAGTTAATGAGCAGTTCTTC CASSGRVVNEQFF
few TRBD2 TRBJ2-7 TRBV19 TGTGCCAGTAGTGTAGCGGGCCTCTCCTACGAGCAGTACTTC CASSVAGLSYEQYF
. . TRBJ1-1 TRBV27 TGTGCCAGCAGCCGAGGGGGGACTGAAGCTTTCTTT CASSRGGTEAFF
. . TRBJ1-3 TRBV11-1 TGTGCCAGCAGCCCCCGAAACCTCGGAAACACCATATATTTT CASSPRNLGNTIYF
. TRBD2 TRBJ2-1 TRBV5-6 TGTGCCAGCAGCATCCGCGGGAGGGCCGTCGATGAGCAGTTCTTC CASSIRGRAVDEQFF
. TRBD1 TRBJ1-1 TRBV28 TGTGCCAGCAGTTCCCGGACAGGGAACACTGAAGCTTTCTTT CASSSRTGNTEAFF
. . TRBJ2-1 TRBV5-4 TGTGCCAGCAGCTTGATGGGCGACAGAGAGCAGTTCTTC CASSLMGDREQFF
. TRBD2 TRBJ2-5 TRBV5-1 TGCGCCAGCAGTTCGACTAGCGGGAGGGCCTGGGAGACCCAGTACTTC CASSSTSGRAWETQYF
few TRBD1 TRBJ2-2 TRBV29-1 TGCAGCGTCAGGGGGCGAACTGACACCGGGGAGCTGTTTTTT CSVRGRTDTGELFF
. . TRBJ2-7 TRBV5-4 TGTGCCAGCAGCCCTAGGCCTAGCCTCCACGAGCAGTACTTC CASSPRPSLHEQYF
. . TRBJ1-1 TRBV18 TGTGCCAGCTCACCAACAGAGGGCACTGAAGCTTTCTTT CASSPTEGTEAFF
once . TRBJ1-5 TRBV28 TGTGCCAGCGCCCAGGACATCGTCAATCAGCCCCAGCATTTT CASAQDIVNQPQHF
. TRBD2 TRBJ2-1 TRBV6-5 TGTGCCAGCACCCCCGGTGGCGGGAGTAGGGATGAGCAGTTCTTC CASTPGGGSRDEQFF
. TRBD1 TRBJ2-1 TRBV4-3 TGCGCCAGCAGCCAACAAGACAGGGCCAATGAGCAGTTCTTC CASSQQDRANEQFF
. TRBD1 TRBJ2-3 TRBV29-1 TGCAGCGTTGGGACAGGGGCAAAAACAGATACGCAGTATTTT CSVGTGAKTDTQYF
. TRBD2 TRBJ2-3 TRBV7-6 TGTGCCAGCAGCCTGCGAGCCAAGACTAGCGGGAGGGCCGGACTCGGGGATACGCAGTATTTT CASSLRAKTSGRAGLGDTQYF
. TRBD1 TRBJ2-7 TRBV6-1 TGTGCCACCATGGGACAGGACGGAATCTACGAGCAGTACTTC CATMGQDGIYEQYF
. . TRBJ2-2 TRBV5-1 TGCGCCAGCAGCTTGGCTGTTTTCCCCGGGGAGCTGTTTTTT CASSLAVFPGELFF
. . TRBJ2-1 TRBV5-1 TGCGCCAGCAGTACCCTTGGGGTGTTCTACACGGGGAATGAGCAGTTCTTC CASSTLGVFYTGNEQFF
. . TRBJ2-7 TRBV7-9 TGTGCCAGCAGCTTTTGGGGGGGCCACGAGCAGTACTTC CASSFWGGHEQYF
. . TRBJ2-4 TRBV9 TGTGCCAGCAGCGTAGGGGGTGTTCAAAACATTCAGTACTTC CASSVGGVQNIQYF
few . TRBJ1-5 TRBV19 TGTGCCAGTAGTATATCAGGGTATCAGCCCCAGCATTTT CASSISGYQPQHF
few . TRBJ1-2 TRBV7-2 TGTGCCAGCAGCTCGACCTCAGGGGTAGTTGACTATGGCTACACCTTC CASSSTSGVVDYGYTF
. . TRBJ2-7 TRBV25-1 TGTGCCAGCAGTGGCTCCTCCGGGGCAACCTACGAGCAGTACTTC CASSGSSGATYEQYF
. . TRBJ2-6 TRBV5-4 TGTGCCAGCAGCTTGTTTAGCTCTGGGGCCAACGTCCTGACTTTC CASSLFSSGANVLTF
. . TRBJ2-7 TRBV7-9 TGTGCCAGCAGCAGACTAGATCCCGAGCAGTACTTC CASSRLDPEQYF
. . TRBJ2-3 TRBV28 TGTGCCAGCAGTTCCAGCAGGGTTGGAGATACGCAGTATTTT CASSSSRVGDTQYF
. TRBD2 TRBJ2-1 TRBV15 TGTGCCACCAGCAGAGATCCTGCTAGCGGAATCAATGAGCAGTTCTTC CATSRDPASGINEQFF
. . TRBJ1-1 TRBV6-4 TGTGCCAGCAGTGCAGACTCGGGCCCGGCGGCTGAAGCTTTCTTT CASSADSGPAAEAFF
. . TRBJ1-2 TRBV7-2 TGTGCCAGCCGGGGGAAGGCGGAATATGGCTACACCTTC CASRGKAEYGYTF
. . TRBJ2-7 TRBV28 TGTGCCAGCAGCCCGTCACCCGGGAGCTGGAGTTGGGGCTACGAGCAGTACTTC CASSPSPGSWSWGYEQYF
. TRBD1 TRBJ2-5 TRBV30 TGTGCCTGGAACACAGGGGGCAGGGAGACCCAGTACTTC CAWNTGGRETQYF
once TRBD2 TRBJ2-1 TRBV4-1 TGCGCCAGCAGCTCCTCTGGGCTAGCGGGACGGGATGAGCAGTTCTTC CASSSSGLAGRDEQFF
. TRBD1 TRBJ2-2 TRBV25-1 TGTGCCAGCAGTGAATATGGGACAGCGGCCGGGGAGCTGTTTTTT CASSEYGTAAGELFF
. TRBD2 TRBJ2-2 TRBV6-4 TGTGCCAGCGGGCAGGGACTAGCGGGACCCGGGGAGCTGTTTTTT CASGQGLAGPGELFF
. . TRBJ2-1 TRBV7-9 TGTGCCAGCGGGACCTTCTACAATGAGCAGTTCTTC CASGTFYNEQFF
. . TRBJ2-5 TRBV18 TGTGCCAGCTCCACCTTGGGCAACCAAGAGACCCAGTACTTC CASSTLGNQETQYF
. . TRBJ2-7 TRBV7-2 TGTGCCAGCGCTTCCCTCTACGAGCAGTACTTC CASASLYEQYF
. TRBD1 TRBJ2-2 TRBV15 TGTGCCACCAGCAGAGACAGGGGGCCCGGGGAGCTGTTTTTT CATSRDRGPGELFF
. . TRBJ1-2 TRBV19 TGTGCCAGTAGTATCTCCCCCGACGGTGCCCGCTATGGCTACACCTTC CASSISPDGARYGYTF
. . TRBJ2-7 TRBV6-1 TGTGCCAGCAGTGAATCCGTGGTCTGGGAGCAGTACTTC CASSESVVWEQYF
. . TRBJ2-5 TRBV5-1 TGCGCCAGCAGCTTGGCGCGGGGCGGGCCTTCCCAAGAGACCCAGTACTTC CASSLARGGPSQETQYF
. . TRBJ1-1 TRBV7-3 TGTGCCAGCAGCTCCCAGAGTAACACTGAAGCTTTCTTT CASSSQSNTEAFF
. TRBD1 TRBJ1-2 TRBV27 TGTGCCAGCAGTCCTCAGGACAGGCATAACTATGGCTACACCTTC CASSPQDRHNYGYTF
. . TRBJ1-5 TRBV7-9 TGTGCCAGCAGCTTACTAACTGATCAGCCCCAGCATTTT CASSLLTDQPQHF
. . TRBJ1-3 TRBV28 TGTGCCAGCAACTCACGGGGGGACTCTGGAAACACCATATATTTT CASNSRGDSGNTIYF
. . TRBJ2-5 TRBV7-8 TGTGCCAGCAGCTTCCGGGACCCCGGAACCCAGTACTTC CASSFRDPGTQYF
. . TRBJ1-1 TRBV2 TGTGCCAGCGTAGGGTCGAACACTGAAGCTTTCTTT CASVGSNTEAFF
. . TRBJ2-7 TRBV5-4 TGTGCCAGCAGCTTGGGCGGGGGCTCGTACGAGCAGTACTTC CASSLGGGSYEQYF
. . TRBJ1-4 TRBV14 TGTGCCAGCAGCCGAAGACAGACAACTAATGAAAAACTGTTTTTT CASSRRQTTNEKLFF